A single sample is the source of the 9 T cell receptor beta chains below, sequenced in a study of metastatic and nonmetastatic thyroid tumors. TCRdb recomputed clones from the PCR reads via MiXCR. The profile shows around 53,000 clones, 20% to 25% of them singletons. Ahead of thyroid surgery, no patient had received treatment of any kind. The sample was blood. The receptors stem from a female donor with papillary thyroid cancer or a benign thyroid nodule (not recorded which). Some clones in this sample may be carry-over from other donors' samples.

This clone appeared many times. The CDR3 region has the DNA TGTGCCTGGGGCGCCTCGGGACAGACTAATTCACCCCTCCACTTT. Protein sequence: CAWGASGQTNSPLHF. This chain connects TRBV30 to TRBJ1-6; 7 positions match TRBD1. Germline CDR1 GTSNPN, CDR2 SVGIG (reference sequence). V shed 5 bases and J 6 bases; nucleotides not matched to a gene: 10. The CDR3 is 15 residues long.

In regard to this clone: A much larger clone is a single base away; this may be a read error. The chain is built from TRBV6-1 and TRBJ2-3; possibly TRBD1 for D (6 bases). This CDR3 region has 14 residues. Trimming removed 6 bases at V and 4 bases at J, with 14 bases between. CDR1 MNHNS and CDR2 SASEGT come from the germline V gene. DNA of the CDR3: TGTGCCAGCAGCCCCCGACAGGTACCAGATACGCAGTATTTT. Encoded protein: CASSPRQVPDTQYF.

At least ten counts were recorded for this clone. The J gene is TRBJ1-5, the V gene TRBV28; D gene unclear. V gave up 7 bases and J gave up 3 bases, with 10 bases separating them. The CDR3 is 13 amino acids. Germline lookup yields CDR1 MDHEN and CDR2 SYDVKM. CDR3 bases: TGTGCCAGCAATGAGGTAAACAATCAGCCCCAGCATTTT. Protein: CASNEVNNQPQHF.

This clone occurred many times. A read error may explain this, as a much larger clone is one base away. The chain combines TRBV18 with TRBJ1-5; D may be TRBD1 (6 bases). Germline V lookup: CDR1 KGHSH, CDR2 LQKENI. This CDR3 comprises 17 residues. Trimming removed 6 bases at V and 6 bases at J, with 24 bases between. In DNA form, the CDR3 reads TGTGCCAGCTCTAAAGTTCCGGGACGGGGGGCCGTTCAGCCCCAGCATTTT. Its translation: CASSKVPGRGAVQPQHF.

This clone showed up many times. This chain links TRBV11-2 with TRBJ2-2; 12 nucleotides agree with TRBD2. The CDR3 has 16 amino acids. Germline values: CDR1 SGHAT, CDR2 FQNNGV. The trim removed 6 bases at V and 7 bases at J, leaving 9 bases unmatched. DNA of the CDR3: TGTGCCAGCAGTTCCCGACTAGCGGGAGTTAGCGGGGAGCTGTTTTTT. Residues: CASSSRLAGVSGELFF.

This chain links TRBV7-3 with TRBJ2-3; 10 positions match TRBD1. Germline CDR1 reads SGHTA; CDR2 reads FQGTGA. V was pared by 4 bases and J by 6 bases, with 10 bases of the junction left unmatched. The CDR3 contains 16 residues. The CDR3 spells CASSSRQGARSDTQYF. CDR3 in DNA: TGTGCCAGCAGCTCGAGACAGGGGGCGAGGTCCGATACGCAGTATTTT.

The chain recombines TRBV20-1 with TRBJ1-1; D gene ambiguous. Germline V gene sequence: CDR1 DFQATT, CDR2 SNEGSKA (reference sequence). This CDR3 comprises 13 residues. Deletions cut 3 bases from V and 5 bases from J, with 13 bases between. Written as DNA, the CDR3 is TGCAGTGCTAGCCACCCGACATTGACTGAAGCTTTCTTT. It yields the protein CSASHPTLTEAFF.

At least ten counts were recorded for this clone. V and J are TRBV20-1 and TRBJ1-4; 7 bases match TRBD1. Germline values: CDR1 DFQATT, CDR2 SNEGSKA (reference sequence). The V and J ends lost 4 bases and 7 bases, in that order; junction bases with no gene match: 12. The CDR3 has 15 amino acids. The CDR3 DNA is TGCAGTGCTACGGAATGGGACAGTCGCCCTGAAAAACTGTTTTTT. Translating it yields CSATEWDSRPEKLFF.

This clone came up many times. The chain has TRBV28 and TRBJ2-5; the D is unclear. Germline V gene data show CDR1 as MDHEN and CDR2 as SYDVKM. CDR3 length: 12 residues. With 1 base removed from V and 1 base from J, the gap between germline ends came to 1 base. CDR3 DNA sequence: TGTGCCAGCAGTTTATTCCAAGAGACCCAGTACTTC. Translated: CASSLFQETQYF.